The 2 T cell receptor beta chains below were found in one sample sequenced in a study of PD-1 blockade in classical Hodgkin lymphoma. Sequenced by immunoSEQ multiplex PCR; TCRdb stores in-frame clones only, minus some. The profile shows around 66,000 clones, roughly two thirds of them singletons. Relapse after autologous stem cell transplantation occurred in every patient, and brentuximab vedotin exposure varied. Sequenced material: peripheral blood mononuclear cells (PBMCs), taken before the second cycle of nivolumab. These receptors originate from a human donor with classical Hodgkin lymphoma.

This clone was detected only a few times. The chain links TRBV2 to TRBJ2-1; 13 bases agree with TRBD2. V shed 1 base and J 15 bases; nucleotides not matched to a gene: 0. CDR3 length: 12 residues. CDR1 and CDR2 (germline): SNHLY, FYNNEI. This CDR3 is CASSEGTSGRFF. CDR3 in DNA: TGTGCCAGCAGTGAAGGGACTAGCGGGAGGTTCTTC.

V gene TRBV5-5 combines with J gene TRBJ1-2; tentative D call: TRBD1 (5 bases). The V gene lost 4 bases and the J gene lost 4 bases, with 17 bases spanning the gap. In germline, CDR1 is SGHKS, CDR2 YYEKEE (reference sequence). There are 15 residues in the CDR3. CDR3 protein: CASSLVNRDAYGYTF. Written as DNA, the CDR3 is TGTGCCAGCAGCCTTGTGAACCGGGACGCCTATGGCTACACCTTC.